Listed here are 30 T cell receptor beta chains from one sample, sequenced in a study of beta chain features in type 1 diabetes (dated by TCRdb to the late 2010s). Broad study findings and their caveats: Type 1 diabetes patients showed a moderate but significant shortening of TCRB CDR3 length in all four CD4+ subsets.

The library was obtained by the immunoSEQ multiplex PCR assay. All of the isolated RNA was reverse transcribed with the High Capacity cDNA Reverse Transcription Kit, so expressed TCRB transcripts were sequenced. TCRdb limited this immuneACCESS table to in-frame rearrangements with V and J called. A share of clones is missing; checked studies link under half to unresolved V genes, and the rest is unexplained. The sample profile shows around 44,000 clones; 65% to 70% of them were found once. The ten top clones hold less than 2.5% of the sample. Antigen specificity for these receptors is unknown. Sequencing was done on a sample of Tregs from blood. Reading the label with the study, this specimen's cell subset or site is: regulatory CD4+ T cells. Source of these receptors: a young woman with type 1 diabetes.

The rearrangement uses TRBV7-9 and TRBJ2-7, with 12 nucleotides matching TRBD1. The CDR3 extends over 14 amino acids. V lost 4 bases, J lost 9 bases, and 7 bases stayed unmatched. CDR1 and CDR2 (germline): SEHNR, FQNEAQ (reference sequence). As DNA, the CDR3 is TGTGCCAGCAGCTCACCGGGACAGGGGGCCGGGCAGTACTTC. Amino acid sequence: CASSSPGQGAGQYF.

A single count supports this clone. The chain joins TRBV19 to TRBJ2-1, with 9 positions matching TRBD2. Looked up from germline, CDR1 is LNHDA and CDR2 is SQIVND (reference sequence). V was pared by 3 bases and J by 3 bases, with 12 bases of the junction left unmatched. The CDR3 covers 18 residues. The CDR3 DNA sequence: TGTGCCAGTAGTATTCAGTCTGGAGCGGGGGGTAACTACAATGAGCAGTTCTTC. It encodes CASSIQSGAGGNYNEQFF.

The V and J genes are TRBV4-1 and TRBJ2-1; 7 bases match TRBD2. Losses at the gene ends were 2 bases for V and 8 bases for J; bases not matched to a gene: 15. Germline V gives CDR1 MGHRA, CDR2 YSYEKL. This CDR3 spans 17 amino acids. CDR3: CASSQPASGLNFDEQFF. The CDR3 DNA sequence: TGCGCCAGCAGCCAACCTGCTTCGGGACTAAATTTCGATGAGCAGTTCTTC.

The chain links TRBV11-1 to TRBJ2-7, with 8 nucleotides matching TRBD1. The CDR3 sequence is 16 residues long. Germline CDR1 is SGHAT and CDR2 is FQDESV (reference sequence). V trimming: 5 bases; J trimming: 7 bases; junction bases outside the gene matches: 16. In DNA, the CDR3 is TGTGCCAGCAGCCTGAGTCCGGGACAGGTGGTCGGGGAGCAGTACTTC. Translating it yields CASSLSPGQVVGEQYF. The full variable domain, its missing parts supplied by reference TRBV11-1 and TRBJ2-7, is EAEVAQSPRYKITEKSQAVAFWCDPISGHATLYWYRQILGQGPELLVQFQDESVVDDSQLPKDRFSAERLKGVDSTLKIQPAELGDSAMYLCASSLSPGQVVGEQYFGPGTRLTVT.

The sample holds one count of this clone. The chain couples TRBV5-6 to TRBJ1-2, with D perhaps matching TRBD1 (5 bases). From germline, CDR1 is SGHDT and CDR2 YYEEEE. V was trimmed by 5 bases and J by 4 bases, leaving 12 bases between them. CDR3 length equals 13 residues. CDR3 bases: TGTGCCAGCAGAGCTGACAGCTCCTATGGCTACACCTTC. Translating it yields CASRADSSYGYTF.

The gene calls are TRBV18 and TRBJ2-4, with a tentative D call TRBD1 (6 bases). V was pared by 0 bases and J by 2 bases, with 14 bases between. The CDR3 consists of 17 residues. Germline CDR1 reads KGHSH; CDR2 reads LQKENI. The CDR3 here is CASSPPDFRGSKNIQYF. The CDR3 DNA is TGTGCCAGCTCACCACCGGACTTTAGGGGGTCCAAAAACATTCAGTACTTC.

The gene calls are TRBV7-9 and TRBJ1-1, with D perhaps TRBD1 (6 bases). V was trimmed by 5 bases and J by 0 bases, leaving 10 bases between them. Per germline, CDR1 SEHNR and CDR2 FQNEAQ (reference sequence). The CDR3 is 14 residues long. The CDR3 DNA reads TGTGCCAGCAGCGTGGACAGCATGAACACTGAAGCTTTCTTT. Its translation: CASSVDSMNTEAFF.

DNA for the CDR3: TGTGCCAGTAGCAAAACCGGGACAAACAGGGAGCAGTACTTC. This sequence encodes CASSKTGTNREQYF. The genes are TRBV19 and TRBJ2-5; tentative D call: TRBD1 (6 bases). Trimming left V 6 bases short and J 11 bases short, with 22 bases between. The CDR3 is 14 residues long. Germline CDR1 and CDR2: LNHDA and SQIVND (reference sequence).

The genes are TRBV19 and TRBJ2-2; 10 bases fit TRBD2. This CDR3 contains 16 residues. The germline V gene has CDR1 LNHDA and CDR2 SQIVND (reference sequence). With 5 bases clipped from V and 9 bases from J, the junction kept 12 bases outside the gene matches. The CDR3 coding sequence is TGTGCCAGTAGTTCGAGCGGGGGGGCTTTGTTTCGGGAGCTGTTTTTT. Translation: CASSSSGGALFRELFF.

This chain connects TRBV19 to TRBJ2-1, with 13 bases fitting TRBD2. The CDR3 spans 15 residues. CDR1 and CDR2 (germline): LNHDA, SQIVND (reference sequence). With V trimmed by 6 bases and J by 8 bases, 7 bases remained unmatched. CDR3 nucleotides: TGTGCCAGTAGAGCGGGACTAGCGGGACTTGATGAGCAGTTCTTC. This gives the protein CASRAGLAGLDEQFF.

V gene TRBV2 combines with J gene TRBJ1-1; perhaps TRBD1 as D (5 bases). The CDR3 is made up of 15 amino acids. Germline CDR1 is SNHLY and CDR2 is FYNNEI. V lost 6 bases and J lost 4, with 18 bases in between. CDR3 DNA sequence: TGTGCCAGCAGCCCTAGGCAGGGAGCGGGCACTGAAGCTTTCTTT. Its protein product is CASSPRQGAGTEAFF.

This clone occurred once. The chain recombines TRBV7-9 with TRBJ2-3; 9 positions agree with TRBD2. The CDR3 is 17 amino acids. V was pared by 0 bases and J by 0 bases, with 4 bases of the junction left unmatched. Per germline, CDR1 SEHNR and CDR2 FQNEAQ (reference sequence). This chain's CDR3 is CASSLAPTSGSTDTQYF. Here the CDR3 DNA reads TGTGCCAGCAGCTTAGCCCCGACTAGCGGAAGCACAGATACGCAGTATTTT.

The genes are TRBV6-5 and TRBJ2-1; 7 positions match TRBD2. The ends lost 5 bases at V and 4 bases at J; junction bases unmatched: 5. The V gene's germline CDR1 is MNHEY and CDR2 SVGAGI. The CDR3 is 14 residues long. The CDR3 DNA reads TGTGCCAGCAGTGGGCCGGGGGGTTACAATGAGCAGTTCTTC. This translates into CASSGPGGYNEQFF.

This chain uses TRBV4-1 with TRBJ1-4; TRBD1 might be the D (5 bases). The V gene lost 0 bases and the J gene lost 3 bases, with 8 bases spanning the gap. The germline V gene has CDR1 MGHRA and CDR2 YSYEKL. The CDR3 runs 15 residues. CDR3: CASSQERGANEKLFF. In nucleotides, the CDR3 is TGCGCCAGCAGCCAAGAACGGGGGGCTAATGAAAAACTGTTTTTT.

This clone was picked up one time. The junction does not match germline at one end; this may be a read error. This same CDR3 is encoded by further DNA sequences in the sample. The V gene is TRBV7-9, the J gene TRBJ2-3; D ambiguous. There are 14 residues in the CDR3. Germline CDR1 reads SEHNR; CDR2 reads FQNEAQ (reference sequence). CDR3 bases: TGCGCCAGCAGCCGGGTGGTGGGCACAGATACGCAGTATTTT. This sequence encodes CASSRVVGTDTQYF.

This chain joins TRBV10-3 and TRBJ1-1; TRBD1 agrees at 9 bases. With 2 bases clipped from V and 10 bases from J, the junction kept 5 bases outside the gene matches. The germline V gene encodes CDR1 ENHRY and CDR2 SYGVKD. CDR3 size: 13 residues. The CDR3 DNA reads TGTGCCATCAGTGAGGTTGGGACAGGGACAGCTTTCTTT. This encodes CAISEVGTGTAFF.

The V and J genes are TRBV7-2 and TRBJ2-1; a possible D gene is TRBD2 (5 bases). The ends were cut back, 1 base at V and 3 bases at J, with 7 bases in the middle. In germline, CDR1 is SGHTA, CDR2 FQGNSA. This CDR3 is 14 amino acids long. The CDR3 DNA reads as TGTGCCAGCAGCTTAGTCGACTACTACAATGAGCAGTTCTTC. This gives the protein CASSLVDYYNEQFF.

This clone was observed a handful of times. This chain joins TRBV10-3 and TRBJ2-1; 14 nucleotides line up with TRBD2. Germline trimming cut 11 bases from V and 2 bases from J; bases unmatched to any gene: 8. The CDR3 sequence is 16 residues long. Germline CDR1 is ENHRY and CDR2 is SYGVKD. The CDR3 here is CAVSGTSGGTYNEQFF. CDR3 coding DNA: TGTGCCGTCTCCGGGACTAGCGGGGGTACCTACAATGAGCAGTTCTTC.

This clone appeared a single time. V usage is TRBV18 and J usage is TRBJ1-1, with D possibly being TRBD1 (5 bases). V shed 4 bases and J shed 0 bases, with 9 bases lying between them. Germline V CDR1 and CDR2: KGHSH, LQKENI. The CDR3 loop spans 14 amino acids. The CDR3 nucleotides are TGTGCCAGCTCACGGAGACAGCTGAACACTGAAGCTTTCTTT. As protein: CASSRRQLNTEAFF.

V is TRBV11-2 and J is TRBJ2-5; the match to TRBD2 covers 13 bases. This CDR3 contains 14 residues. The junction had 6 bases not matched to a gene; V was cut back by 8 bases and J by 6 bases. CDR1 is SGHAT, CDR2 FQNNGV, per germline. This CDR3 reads CASGTSGVLKTQYF. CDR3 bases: TGTGCCAGCGGGACTAGCGGGGTCCTGAAGACCCAGTACTTC.

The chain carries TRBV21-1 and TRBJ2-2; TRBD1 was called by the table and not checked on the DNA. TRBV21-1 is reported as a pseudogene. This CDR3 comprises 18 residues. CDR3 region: CASSKSFPGQPNTGELFF. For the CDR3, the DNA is TGTGCCAGCAGCAAATCCTTCCCGGGACAGCCGAACACCGGGGAGCTGTTTTTT.

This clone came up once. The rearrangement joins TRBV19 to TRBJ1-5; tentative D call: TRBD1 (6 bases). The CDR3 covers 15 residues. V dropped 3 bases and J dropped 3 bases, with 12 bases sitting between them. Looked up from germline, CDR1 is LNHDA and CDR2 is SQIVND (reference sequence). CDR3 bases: TGTGCCAGTAGTATGGAGGACAGATACAATCAGCCCCAGCATTTT. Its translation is CASSMEDRYNQPQHF.

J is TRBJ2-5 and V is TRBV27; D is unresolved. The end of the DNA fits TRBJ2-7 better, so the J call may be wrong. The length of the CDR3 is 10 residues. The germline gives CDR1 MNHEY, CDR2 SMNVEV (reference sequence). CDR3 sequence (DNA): TGTGCCAGCAGACTCTACGAGCAGTACTTC. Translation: CASRLYEQYF.

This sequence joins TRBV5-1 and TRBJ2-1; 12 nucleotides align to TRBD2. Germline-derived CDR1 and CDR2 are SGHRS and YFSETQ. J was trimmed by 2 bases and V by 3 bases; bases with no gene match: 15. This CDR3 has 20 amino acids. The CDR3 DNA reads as TGCGCCAGCAGCTCCAGGAGGGGACTAGCGGGCCCTTCGACCTACAATGAGCAGTTCTTC. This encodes CASSSRRGLAGPSTYNEQFF.

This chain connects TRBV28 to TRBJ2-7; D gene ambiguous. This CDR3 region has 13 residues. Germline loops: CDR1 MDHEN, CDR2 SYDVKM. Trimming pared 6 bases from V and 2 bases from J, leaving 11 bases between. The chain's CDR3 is CASSPGGPYEQYF. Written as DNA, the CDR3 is TGTGCCAGCAGCCCAGGTGGTCCCTACGAGCAGTACTTC.

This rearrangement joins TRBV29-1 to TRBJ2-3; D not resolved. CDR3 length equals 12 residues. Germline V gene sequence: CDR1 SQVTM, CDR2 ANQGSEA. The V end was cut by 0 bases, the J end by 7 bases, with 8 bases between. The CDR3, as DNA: TGCAGCGTTGAAGATCGCGCCAATACGCAGTATTTT. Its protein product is CSVEDRANTQYF.

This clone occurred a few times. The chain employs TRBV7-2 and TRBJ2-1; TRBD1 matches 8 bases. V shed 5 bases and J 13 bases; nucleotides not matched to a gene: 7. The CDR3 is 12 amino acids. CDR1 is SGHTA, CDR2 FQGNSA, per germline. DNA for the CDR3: TGTGCCAGCAGCGCCGGGACAGGCGGTCAGTTCTTC. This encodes CASSAGTGGQFF.

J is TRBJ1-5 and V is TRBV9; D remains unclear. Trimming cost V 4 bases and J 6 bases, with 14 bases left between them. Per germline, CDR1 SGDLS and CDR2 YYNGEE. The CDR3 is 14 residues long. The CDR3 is CASSSLQFGQPQHF. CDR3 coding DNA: TGTGCCAGCAGCTCTCTCCAATTCGGTCAGCCCCAGCATTTT.

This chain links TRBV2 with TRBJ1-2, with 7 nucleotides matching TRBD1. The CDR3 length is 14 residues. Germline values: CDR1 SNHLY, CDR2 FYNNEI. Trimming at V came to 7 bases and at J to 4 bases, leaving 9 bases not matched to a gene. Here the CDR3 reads CASTQAGGGYGYTF. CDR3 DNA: TGTGCCAGCACCCAAGCAGGGGGTGGCTATGGCTACACCTTC.

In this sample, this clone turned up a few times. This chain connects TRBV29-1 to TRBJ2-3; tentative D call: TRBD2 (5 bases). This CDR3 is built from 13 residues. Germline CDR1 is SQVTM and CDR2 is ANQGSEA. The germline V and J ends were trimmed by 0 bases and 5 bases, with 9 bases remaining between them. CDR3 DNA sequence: TGCAGCGTTGAAGAGACGGCGGGAGATACGCAGTATTTT. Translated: CSVEETAGDTQYF.